The next 9 T cell receptor beta chains were all read from a single sample in a study of response to subunit inactivated influenza vaccine. TCRdb analysed the RT-PCR reads with MiXCR anew, one entry per CDR3 protein. The sample lists about 620,000 distinct CDR3 sequences, over 9.5% occurring once. This material consisted of PBMCs from blood, taken on the day of vaccination. These receptors originate from a man aged 50 to 59 who received an inactivated influenza vaccine.

The chain recombines TRBV7-2 with TRBJ2-5; D is ambiguous. The CDR3 has 16 residues. Germline lookup yields CDR1 SGHTA and CDR2 FQGNSA. V was clipped by 0 bases and J by 1 base, with 12 bases between them. The CDR3: CASSLALTVLQETQYF. CDR3 nucleotides: TGTGCCAGCAGCTTAGCGCTAACCGTACTCCAAGAGACCCAGTACTTC.

The rearrangement uses TRBV7-9 and TRBJ1-4; 8 nucleotides line up with TRBD1. There are 15 residues in the CDR3. Germline values: CDR1 SEHNR, CDR2 FQNEAQ (reference sequence). J was trimmed by 8 bases and V by 5 bases; bases with no gene match: 10. Here the CDR3 reads CASSNHDRGEEKLFF. Written as DNA, the CDR3 is TGTGCCAGCAGCAACCACGACAGGGGAGAGGAAAAACTGTTTTTT.

This clonotype was seen more than once but under ten times. The V call is TRBV18, the J call TRBJ2-2, with 8 bases aligning to TRBD1. The trim removed 8 bases at V and 1 base at J, leaving 3 bases unmatched. The CDR3 totals 14 residues. Per the germline V gene, CDR1 is KGHSH and CDR2 is LQKENI. The DNA for the CDR3 is TGTGCCAGCGCGGGACAGGTGAACACCGGGGAGCTGTTTTTT. It yields the protein CASAGQVNTGELFF.

This clonotype was counted a few times. The chain links TRBV29-1 to TRBJ2-7; D remains unclear. The CDR3 contains 11 residues. Germline V gene data show CDR1 as SQVTM and CDR2 as ANQGSEA. Deletions cut 5 bases from V and 4 bases from J, with 9 bases between. CDR3 in DNA: TGCAGCGTTCAAAACAAATACGAGCAGTACTTC. This codes for CSVQNKYEQYF.

This clonotype came up many times. The rearrangement uses TRBV20-1 and TRBJ2-1, with D unresolved. The V end lost 8 bases, the J end lost 8 bases, and 19 bases lay between the germline ends. The CDR3 is 13 amino acids. The V gene's germline CDR1 is DFQATT and CDR2 SNEGSKA (reference sequence). CDR3 DNA sequence: TGCAGTCTTACCCCTTGGGGTCGGGATGAGCAGTTCTTC. This codes for CSLTPWGRDEQFF.

The rearrangement uses TRBV20-1 and TRBJ1-4; possibly TRBD1 for D (6 bases). There are 13 residues in the CDR3. Germline CDR1 and CDR2: DFQATT and SNEGSKA (reference sequence). V shed 6 bases and J shed 5 bases, with 13 bases lying between them. CDR3 nucleotides: TGCAGTGCCGTGAAGGGACACAATGAAAAACTGTTTTTT. It is translated as CSAVKGHNEKLFF.

This clonotype was counted at least ten times. V usage is TRBV12-3 or TRBV12-4 and J usage is TRBJ2-1; D ambiguous. This CDR3 is 12 amino acids long. Trimming took 5 bases from V and 7 from J, leaving 9 bases between them. The chain's CDR3 is CASSPATNEQFF. In nucleotides, the CDR3 is TGTGCCAGCAGTCCCGCGACGAATGAGCAGTTCTTC.

The chain combines TRBV18 with TRBJ2-1; D is uncertain. This CDR3 region has 15 residues. V was clipped by 3 bases and J by 0 bases, with 9 bases between them. Per germline, CDR1 KGHSH and CDR2 LQKENI. The CDR3 loop reads CASSPRHFSYNEQFF. The CDR3 region has the DNA TGTGCCAGCTCACCCCGACATTTCTCCTACAATGAGCAGTTCTTC.

This clonotype has only a few counts. This chain uses TRBV28 with TRBJ2-1; TRBD2 matches 7 bases. This CDR3 region has 16 residues. The V and J ends lost 7 bases and 2 bases, in that order; junction bases with no gene match: 11. CDR1 MDHEN and CDR2 SYDVKM come from the germline V gene. The CDR3 region has the DNA TGTGCCAGCATACCCACAAGCGGGATAACCTACAATGAGCAGTTCTTC. Protein product: CASIPTSGITYNEQFF.